This T cell receptor beta chain was recorded in a study of response to subunit inactivated influenza vaccine. Study-level results: Each seasonal influenza vaccination recruits few new T cells, the authors suggested.

TCRdb passed the RT-PCR reads through MiXCR, listing each CDR3 protein once. The sample yields approximately 700,000 distinct CDR3 sequences, 15% to 19% seen once. At least ten counts were recorded for this clonotype. Antigen unknown. The CDR3 length is 16 residues. Germline V gene data show CDR1 as LGHNA and CDR2 as YNFKEQ. V lost 0 bases and J lost 1; bases outside the gene matches: 4. V gene TRBV4-2 combines with J gene TRBJ2-5, with 8 bases lining up with TRBD2. The clonotype comes from a man aged 50 or older who received an inactivated influenza vaccine. Sample: PBMCs from blood, taken roughly 12 days after vaccination. The CDR3 DNA follows: TGTGCCAGCAGCCAAGACTACGGGAGGGCCCAAGAGACCCAGTACTTC. Protein sequence: CASSQDYGRAQETQYF.